This passage covers 4 T cell receptor beta chains from one sample sequenced in a study of neurological immune-mediated disorders. TCRdb re-analysed the 5' RACE reads in MiXCR, keeping a single row per CDR3 protein. This sample has about 120,000 distinct CDR3 sequences, with roughly 3.2% found just once. Sequenced input: PBMCs. The receptors originated from a woman in her twenties or thirties with multiple sclerosis.

This clonotype was seen at least ten times. The chain employs TRBV7-2 and TRBJ1-2; unclear D gene. This CDR3 contains 14 residues. V lost 3 bases to trimming and J lost 8 bases, with 16 bases between them. The germline gives CDR1 SGHTA, CDR2 FQGNSA. CDR3 DNA: TGTGCCAGCAGCTTGGCTCTACCCCCCCACGGCTACACCTTC. It codes for CASSLALPPHGYTF.

A word on this clonotype: Possible read error: a much larger clone is one base away. This chain links TRBV3-1 with TRBJ2-3; D is unresolved. Per the germline V gene, CDR1 is LGHDT and CDR2 is YNNKEL (reference sequence). V was shortened by 0 bases and J by 5 bases, with 12 bases between the two germline ends. The CDR3 has 15 amino acids. The CDR3 here is CASSQERSLVDTQYF. CDR3 in DNA: TGTGCCAGCAGCCAAGAACGTAGCCTTGTAGATACGCAGTATTTT.

This clonotype was picked up many times. The CDR3 reads CASSYSGKETQYF. CDR3 bases: TGTGCCAGCAGTTACTCCGGGAAAGAGACCCAGTACTTC. V and J are TRBV6-2 or TRBV6-3 and TRBJ2-5, with D perhaps matching TRBD2 (5 bases). CDR1 MNHEY and CDR2 SVGEGT come from the germline V gene. The CDR3 has 13 amino acids. Trimming left V 0 bases short and J 3 bases short, with 5 bases between.

The J gene is TRBJ2-7, the V gene TRBV20-1; D may be TRBD2 (6 bases). The V gene lost 3 bases and the J gene lost 0 bases, with 12 bases spanning the gap. This CDR3 spans 14 amino acids. Germline assignment: CDR1 DFQATT and CDR2 SNEGSKA (reference sequence). In nucleotides, the CDR3 is TGCAGTGCTAGTGGTGCGGGATCCTCCTACGAGCAGTACTTC. Encoded protein: CSASGAGSSYEQYF.